The next 4 T cell receptor beta chains were all read from a single sample in a study of regulatory T cells in long-lasting Graves disease. As to time point: persistent/refractory GD, antithyroid drugs over 5 years with positive TRAb. From RNA extracted from PBMCs, the TCR library was made. To make TCR beta libraries, researchers used iRepertoire HTBI primers and Arm-PCR of CDR3 regions. TCRdb processed the multiplex PCR reads anew with MiXCR; each CDR3 protein has one entry. Altogether 400,000 to 500,000 distinct CDR3 sequences are present, roughly 20% being singletons, with the ten largest covering 7.8%. Sequencing was performed on peripheral blood mononuclear cells (PBMCs), taken when the disease was refractory, from a patient treated with antithyroid drugs. Receptors were obtained from a female donor with Graves disease.

The chain carries TRBV28 and TRBJ2-3, with 9 bases identical to TRBD1. The V segment lost 6 bases and the J segment 5 bases; nucleotides outside the gene matches: 12. This CDR3 is 16 amino acids long. CDR1 and CDR2 from the germline V gene are MDHEN and SYDVKM. Here the CDR3 reads CASRTGTGLTIDTQYF. DNA for the CDR3: TGTGCCAGCAGGACCGGGACAGGGTTGACTATAGATACGCAGTATTTT.

There are many counts of this clonotype. The chain couples TRBV3-1 to TRBJ2-5, with D possibly matching TRBD2 (6 bases). Trimming took 2 bases from V and 5 from J, leaving 12 bases between them. CDR3 length: 14 residues. Germline loops: CDR1 LGHDT, CDR2 YNNKEL (reference sequence). The CDR3 DNA sequence: TGTGCCAGCAGCCAATGGAGGGGCGAGGAGACCCAGTACTTC. It is translated as CASSQWRGEETQYF.

This clonotype came up a few times. Here the CDR3 DNA reads TGTGCCAGCAGTCTGACAGAAAACTACGAGCAGTACTTC. It encodes CASSLTENYEQYF. J is TRBJ2-7 and V is TRBV27, with D possibly TRBD1 on 5 matching bases. Germline V gene data show CDR1 as MNHEY and CDR2 as SMNVEV (reference sequence). With 5 bases removed from V and 3 bases from J, the gap between germline ends came to 11 bases. This CDR3 region has 13 residues.

This clonotype occurred many times. This sequence joins TRBV6-5 and TRBJ2-7; D not certain. CDR3 length equals 14 residues. V was clipped by 0 bases and J by 1 base, with 7 bases between them. Per the germline V gene, CDR1 is MNHEY and CDR2 is SVGAGI. CDR3 sequence reads: CASSYSPDSYEQYF. The DNA for the CDR3 is TGTGCCAGCAGTTACTCTCCGGATTCCTACGAGCAGTACTTC.